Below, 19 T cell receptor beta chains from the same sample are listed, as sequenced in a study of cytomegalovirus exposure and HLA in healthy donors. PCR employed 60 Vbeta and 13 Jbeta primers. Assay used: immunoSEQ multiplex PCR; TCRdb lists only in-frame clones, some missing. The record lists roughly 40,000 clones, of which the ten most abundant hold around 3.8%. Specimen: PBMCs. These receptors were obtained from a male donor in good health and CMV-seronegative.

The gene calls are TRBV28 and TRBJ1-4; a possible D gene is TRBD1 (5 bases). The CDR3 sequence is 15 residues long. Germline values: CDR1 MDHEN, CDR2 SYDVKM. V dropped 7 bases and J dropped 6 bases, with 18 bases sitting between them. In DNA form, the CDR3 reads TGTGCCAGCATCCCCGCGGGGGGGACCCATGAAAAACTGTTTTTT. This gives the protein CASIPAGGTHEKLFF. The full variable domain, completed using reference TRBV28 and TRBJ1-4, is DVKVTQSSRYLVKRTGEKVFLECVQDMDHENMFWYRQDPGLGLRLIYFSYDVKMKEKGDIPEGYSVSREKKERFSLILESASTNQTSMYLCASIPAGGTHEKLFFGSGTQLSVL.

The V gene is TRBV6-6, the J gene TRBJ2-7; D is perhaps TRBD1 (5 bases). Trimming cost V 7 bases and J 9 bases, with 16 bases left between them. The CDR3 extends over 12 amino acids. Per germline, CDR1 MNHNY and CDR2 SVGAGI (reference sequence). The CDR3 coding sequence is TGTGCCAGCAATTCCCTGGTAGGGGCGCAGTACTTC. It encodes CASNSLVGAQYF.

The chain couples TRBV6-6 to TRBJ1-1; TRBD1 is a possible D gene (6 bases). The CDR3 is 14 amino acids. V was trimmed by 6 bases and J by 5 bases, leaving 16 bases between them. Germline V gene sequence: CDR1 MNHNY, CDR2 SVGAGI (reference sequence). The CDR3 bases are TGTGCCAGCAGCGAGTCAGGGGTGGGAACTGAAGCTTTCTTT. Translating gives CASSESGVGTEAFF.

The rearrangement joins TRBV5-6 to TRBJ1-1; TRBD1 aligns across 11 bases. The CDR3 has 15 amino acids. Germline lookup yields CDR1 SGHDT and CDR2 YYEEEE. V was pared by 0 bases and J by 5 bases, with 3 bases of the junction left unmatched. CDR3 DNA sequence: TGTGCCAGCAGCTTGGGAGGGACAGGGGGTACTGAAGCTTTCTTT. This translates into CASSLGGTGGTEAFF.

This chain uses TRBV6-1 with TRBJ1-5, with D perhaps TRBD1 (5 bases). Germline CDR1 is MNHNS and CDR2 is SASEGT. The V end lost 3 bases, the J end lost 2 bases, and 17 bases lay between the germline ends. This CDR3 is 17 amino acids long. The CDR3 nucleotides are TGTGCCAGCAGTGACCGTGTGCAGGGCATGGGCAATCAGCCCCAGCATTTT. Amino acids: CASSDRVQGMGNQPQHF.

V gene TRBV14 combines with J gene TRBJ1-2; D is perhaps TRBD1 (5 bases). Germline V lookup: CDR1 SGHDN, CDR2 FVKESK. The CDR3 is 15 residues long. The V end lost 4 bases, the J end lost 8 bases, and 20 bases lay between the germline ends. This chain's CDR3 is CASSLLGQGGGGYTF. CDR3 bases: TGTGCCAGCAGCCTACTGGGGCAGGGAGGCGGAGGCTACACCTTC.

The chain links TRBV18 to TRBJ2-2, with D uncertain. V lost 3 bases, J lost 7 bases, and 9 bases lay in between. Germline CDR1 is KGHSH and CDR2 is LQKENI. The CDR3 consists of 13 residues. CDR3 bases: TGTGCCAGCTCACCGCGAGGAAACGGGGAGCTGTTTTTT. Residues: CASSPRGNGELFF.

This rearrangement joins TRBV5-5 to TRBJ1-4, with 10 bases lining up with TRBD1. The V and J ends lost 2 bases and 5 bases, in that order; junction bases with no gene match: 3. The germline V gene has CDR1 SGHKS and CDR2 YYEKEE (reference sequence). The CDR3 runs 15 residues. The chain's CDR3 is CASSLPGQGNEKLFF. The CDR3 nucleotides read TGTGCCAGCAGCTTACCGGGACAGGGGAATGAAAAACTGTTTTTT.

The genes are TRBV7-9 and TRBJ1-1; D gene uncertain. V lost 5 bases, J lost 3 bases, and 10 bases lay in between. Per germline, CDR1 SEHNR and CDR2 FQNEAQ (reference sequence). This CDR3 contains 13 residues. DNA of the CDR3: TGTGCCAGCAGCGAGGGCCTCCACACTGAAGCTTTCTTT. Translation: CASSEGLHTEAFF.

This CDR3 reads CASNPDRVGSGELFF. The CDR3 DNA is TGCGCCAGCAATCCCGACAGGGTCGGGTCCGGGGAGCTGTTTTTT. V gene TRBV5-1 combines with J gene TRBJ2-2, with 7 positions matching TRBD1. CDR3 length: 15 amino acids. Germline V gene sequence: CDR1 SGHRS, CDR2 YFSETQ. V dropped 6 bases and J dropped 6; count of bases not matched to a gene: 11.

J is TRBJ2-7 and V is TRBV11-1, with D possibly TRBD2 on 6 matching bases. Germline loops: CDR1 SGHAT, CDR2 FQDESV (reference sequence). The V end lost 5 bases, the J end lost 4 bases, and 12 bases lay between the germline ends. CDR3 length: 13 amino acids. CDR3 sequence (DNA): TGTGCCAGCAGCCCCAGGGACTTTTACGAGCAGTACTTC. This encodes CASSPRDFYEQYF. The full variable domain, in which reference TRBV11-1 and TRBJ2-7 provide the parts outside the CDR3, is EAEVAQSPRYKITEKSQAVAFWCDPISGHATLYWYRQILGQGPELLVQFQDESVVDDSQLPKDRFSAERLKGVDSTLKIQPAELGDSAMYLCASSPRDFYEQYFGPGTRLTVT.

CDR3 in amino acids: CASSIGRDRVEMNTEAFF. The CDR3 nucleotides are TGTGCCAGTAGTATAGGTAGGGACAGGGTAGAGATGAACACTGAAGCTTTCTTT. This rearrangement joins TRBV19 to TRBJ1-1; 9 bases align to TRBD1. The CDR3 runs to 18 residues. The germline gives CDR1 LNHDA, CDR2 SQIVND (reference sequence). Trimming removed 1 base from V and 0 bases from J; junction bases left unmatched: 9. The complete variable domain, with remaining parts taken from reference TRBV19 and TRBJ1-1, reads DGGITQSPKYLFRKEGQNVTLSCEQNLNHDAMYWYRQDPGQGLRLIYYSQIVNDFQKGDIAEGYSVSREKKESFPLTVTSAQKNPTAFYLCASSIGRDRVEMNTEAFFGQGTRLTVV.

The CDR3 DNA reads TGTGCCATCAGTGAGCACACAGGGTCTGAAGCTTTCTTT. This encodes CAISEHTGSEAFF. This chain connects TRBV10-3 to TRBJ1-1; tentatively, D is TRBD1 (6 bases). The germline CDR1 and CDR2 sequences are ENHRY and SYGVKD. V was cut by 2 bases and J by 6 bases, with 10 bases left in between. The CDR3 totals 13 residues.

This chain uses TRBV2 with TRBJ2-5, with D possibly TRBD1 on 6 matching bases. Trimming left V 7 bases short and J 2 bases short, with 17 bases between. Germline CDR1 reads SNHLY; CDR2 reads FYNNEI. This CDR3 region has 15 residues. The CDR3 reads CASTLQGTRQETQYF. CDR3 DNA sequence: TGTGCCAGCACCCTACAGGGAACTCGGCAAGAGACCCAGTACTTC.

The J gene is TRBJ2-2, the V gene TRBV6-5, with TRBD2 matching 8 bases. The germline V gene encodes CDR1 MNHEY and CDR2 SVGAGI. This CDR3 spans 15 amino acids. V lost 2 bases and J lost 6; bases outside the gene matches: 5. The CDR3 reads CASSYNGGVAGELFF. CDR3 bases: TGTGCCAGCAGTTACAACGGGGGGGTGGCCGGGGAGCTGTTTTTT.

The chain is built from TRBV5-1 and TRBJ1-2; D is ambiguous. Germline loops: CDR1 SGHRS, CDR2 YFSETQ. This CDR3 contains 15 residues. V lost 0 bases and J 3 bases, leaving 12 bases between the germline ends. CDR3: CASSLVPGLDYGYTF. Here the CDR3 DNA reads TGCGCCAGCAGCTTGGTGCCGGGATTAGACTATGGCTACACCTTC.

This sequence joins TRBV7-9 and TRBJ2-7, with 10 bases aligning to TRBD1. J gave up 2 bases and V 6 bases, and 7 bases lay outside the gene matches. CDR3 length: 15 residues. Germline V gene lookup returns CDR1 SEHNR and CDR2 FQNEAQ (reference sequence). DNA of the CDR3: TGTGCCAGCAGTGCCGGGACAGGGGAGACCTACGAGCAGTACTTC. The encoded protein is CASSAGTGETYEQYF.

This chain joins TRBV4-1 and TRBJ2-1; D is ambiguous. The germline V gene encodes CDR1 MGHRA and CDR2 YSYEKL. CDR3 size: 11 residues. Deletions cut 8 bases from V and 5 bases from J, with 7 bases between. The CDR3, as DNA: TGCGCCAGCGCGGAGAACAATGAGCAGTTCTTC. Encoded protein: CASAENNEQFF.

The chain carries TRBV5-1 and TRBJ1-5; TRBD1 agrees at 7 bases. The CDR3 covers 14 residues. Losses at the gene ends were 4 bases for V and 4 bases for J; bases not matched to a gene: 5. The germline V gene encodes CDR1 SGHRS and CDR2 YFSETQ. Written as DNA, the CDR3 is TGCGCCAGCAGCCAGGGACAGAGGAATCAGCCCCAGCATTTT. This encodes CASSQGQRNQPQHF.